The 10 T cell receptor beta chains given below trace back to one sample, sequenced in a study of cytomegalovirus exposure and HLA in healthy donors. The PCR made use of 60 Vbeta and 13 Jbeta primers. Libraries were prepared by immunoSEQ multiplex PCR; TCRdb keeps only in-frame clonotypes and omits some of them. In the table there are about 87,000 clones, roughly 8.2% of which are singletons. Sequenced: PBMCs. These receptors were obtained from a middle-aged man in good health and CMV-seronegative.

This clone was found a few times. The chain has TRBV15 and TRBJ1-4; a weak D match, TRBD1 (5 bases). Germline-derived CDR1 and CDR2 are LNHNV and YYDKDF (reference sequence). V was clipped by 0 bases and J by 5 bases, with 7 bases between them. CDR3 length: 14 amino acids. CDR3 bases: TGTGCCACCAGCAGAGAGGGGCTCAATGAAAAACTGTTTTTT. This gives the protein CATSREGLNEKLFF. Full variable domain (rest looked up from reference TRBV15 and TRBJ1-4): DAMVIQNPRYQVTQFGKPVTLSCSQTLNHNVMYWYQQKSSQAPKLLFHYYDKDFNNEADTPDNFQSRRPNTSFCFLDIRSPGLGDTAMYLCATSREGLNEKLFFGSGTQLSVL.

This clone has a handful of counts. The chain couples TRBV10-1 to TRBJ1-1, with 9 positions matching TRBD1. Germline V gene sequence: CDR1 WNHNN, CDR2 SYGVQD (reference sequence). Losses at the gene ends were 6 bases for V and 0 bases for J; bases not matched to a gene: 5. This CDR3 contains 15 residues. The CDR3 DNA reads as TGCGCCAGCAGCACCGGGACAGGGCTGAACACTGAAGCTTTCTTT. Its translation: CASSTGTGLNTEAFF.

This clone was seen a handful of times. The chain uses TRBV4-2 and TRBJ1-1, with a tentative D call TRBD1 (6 bases). The CDR3 is made up of 13 amino acids. V was cut by 0 bases and J by 5 bases, with 7 bases left in between. In germline, CDR1 is LGHNA, CDR2 YNFKEQ. CDR3: CASSQERGTEAFF. The CDR3 nucleotides read TGTGCCAGCAGCCAAGAAAGGGGGACTGAAGCTTTCTTT.

The chain couples TRBV6-5 to TRBJ1-3; no reliable D call. This CDR3 comprises 14 residues. V was cut by 7 bases and J by 0 bases, with 10 bases left in between. Germline CDR1 MNHEY, CDR2 SVGAGI. CDR3 in DNA: TGTGCCAGCACCCACAGTGGCTCTGGAAACACCATATATTTT. Translated: CASTHSGSGNTIYF.

The chain couples TRBV18 to TRBJ2-5; D remains unclear. Per the germline V gene, CDR1 is KGHSH and CDR2 is LQKENI. The CDR3 has 14 amino acids. Trimming removed 4 bases at V and 2 bases at J, with 11 bases between. CDR3 protein: CASSLQRLQETQYF. DNA for the CDR3: TGTGCCAGCTCACTACAACGTTTACAAGAGACCCAGTACTTC.

This clone was seen only a few times. The chain joins TRBV21-1 to TRBJ2-7; TRBD2, as called in the table, went unchecked against the DNA. TRBV21-1 is labeled a pseudogene. This CDR3 spans 16 amino acids. The DNA of the CDR3 is TGTGCCAGCAGCAAAGTAAACTCCCCCGTGCCCTACGAGCAGTACTTC. It codes for CASSKVNSPVPYEQYF.

The chain uses TRBV28 and TRBJ2-7; 9 bases map to TRBD2. V trimming: 5 bases; J trimming: 2 bases; junction bases outside the gene matches: 7. The CDR3 is 15 amino acids. Germline CDR1 reads MDHEN; CDR2 reads SYDVKM. CDR3 sequence reads: CASSERLAATYEQYF. In nucleotides, the CDR3 is TGTGCCAGCAGTGAGAGACTAGCGGCCACCTACGAGCAGTACTTC.

This chain uses TRBV28 with TRBJ1-6; unclear D gene. The CDR3 is 15 amino acids. The germline CDR1 and CDR2 sequences are MDHEN and SYDVKM. Trimming took off 6 bases at V and 7 bases at J, with 16 bases between the two ends. The CDR3 DNA sequence: TGTGCCAGCAGCTCTCCCCTAAAAAGCAATTCACCCCTCCACTTT. Its protein is CASSSPLKSNSPLHF. The whole variable domain, remainder taken from reference TRBV28 and TRBJ1-6, is DVKVTQSSRYLVKRTGEKVFLECVQDMDHENMFWYRQDPGLGLRLIYFSYDVKMKEKGDIPEGYSVSREKKERFSLILESASTNQTSMYLCASSSPLKSNSPLHFGNGTRLTVT.

This clone turned up a few times. The genes are TRBV2 and TRBJ1-2; D is ambiguous. Trimming left V 1 base short and J 4 bases short, with 4 bases between. Per germline, CDR1 SNHLY and CDR2 FYNNEI. This CDR3 region has 12 residues. CDR3 residues: CASSEDGYGYTF. For the CDR3, the DNA is TGTGCCAGCAGTGAAGACGGCTATGGCTACACCTTC.

This clone was observed a few times. The chain has TRBV10-1 and TRBJ2-1; D possibly corresponds to TRBD2 (6 bases). The CDR3 covers 15 residues. Trimming pared 2 bases from V and 4 bases from J, leaving 12 bases between. The germline CDR1 and CDR2 sequences are WNHNN and SYGVQD (reference sequence). CDR3 nucleotide sequence: TGCGCCAGCAGTGAGCGTGGGGACTGGTACAATGAGCAGTTCTTC. Translating gives CASSERGDWYNEQFF.